These 2 T cell receptor beta chains were sequenced from one sample in a study of low-dose radiotherapy and immunotherapy resistance in tumors. Time point described: before trial treatment. With TRAV- and TRBV-specific primers, first-strand cDNA was made, covering the alpha and beta chains. A constant-region primer paired with the V-primer adapter amplified TCRs over around 18 PCR cycles. A single record per CDR3 protein comes from TCRdb applying MiXCR to the reads. There are tens of thousands of distinct CDR3 sequences in the sample; over 15% occur only once, and over 2.5% lies in the top ten. The material was PBMCs, obtained before treatment. The receptors stem from a male donor with prostate cancer.

A few counts support this clonotype. The chain uses TRBV2 and TRBJ2-1; D ambiguous. The CDR3 extends over 11 amino acids. V was pared by 6 bases and J by 8 bases, with 8 bases between. CDR1 SNHLY and CDR2 FYNNEI come from the germline V gene. In DNA, the CDR3 is TGTGCCAGCAGCTCTATGTATGAGCAGTTCTTC. Protein sequence: CASSSMYEQFF.

The table lists this clonotype with many counts. The genes are TRBV10-3 and TRBJ2-3, with TRBD2 identical over 9 bases. Trimming removed 7 bases from V and 3 bases from J; junction bases left unmatched: 5. The CDR3 runs to 14 residues. Germline V gene sequence: CDR1 ENHRY, CDR2 SYGVKD. The CDR3 protein is CAIKVGLATDTQYF. CDR3 bases: TGTGCCATCAAAGTCGGACTAGCGACAGATACGCAGTATTTT.